This T cell receptor (beta chain) stems from a study of cytomegalovirus exposure and HLA in healthy donors. Study overall: Earlier, 100 million to 120 million unique TCR beta sequences were recovered from about 200 million T cells by an analysis.

The PCR had 60 Vbeta and 13 Jbeta primers. Sequencing was performed with immunoSEQ multiplex PCR; in TCRdb, only in-frame clones are kept and a portion is missing. The sample carries fewer than 300,000 clones, roughly 85% recorded once. With V trimmed by 4 bases and J by 1 base, 13 bases remained unmatched. The germline V gene has CDR1 SGHDT and CDR2 YYEEEE. The CDR3 has 18 amino acids. Sequencing used PBMCs. This chain uses TRBV5-6 with TRBJ2-3; 9 bases fit TRBD2. This TCR came from a man aged 40-49 years in good health and CMV-seropositive. The CDR3 DNA reads as TGTGCCAGCAGCACGGCCCTAGCGGGACCCTCCGGCACAGATACGCAGTATTTT. It yields the protein CASSTALAGPSGTDTQYF.